The 11 T cell receptor beta chains below were found in one sample sequenced in a study of blood T cell repertoires in COVID-19. Repertoires were generated with immunoSEQ multiplex PCR, while TCRdb's copy carries only in-frame clones and drops some. The repertoire has roughly 60,000 clones, 75% to 90% of them found once; the top ten carry roughly 10%. Material: peripheral blood. The source of these receptors is a man aged 25 to 45 with COVID-19, enrolled during active disease.

The rearrangement links TRBV19 to TRBJ2-5, with 7 bases identical to TRBD1. The CDR3 loop spans 13 amino acids. Per the germline V gene, CDR1 is LNHDA and CDR2 is SQIVND (reference sequence). After removal of 6 bases from V and 2 bases from J, the junction contained 3 bases not matched to a gene. This CDR3 is CASRGQLQETQYF. CDR3 DNA: TGTGCCAGTAGGGGACAGCTTCAAGAGACCCAGTACTTC.

CDR3 residues: CASSPSFTGEMRPQHF. CDR3 nucleotide sequence: TGTGCCAGCAGCCCTAGTTTCACGGGGGAAATGCGGCCCCAGCATTTT. The chain uses TRBV7-2 and TRBJ1-5, with D perhaps TRBD1 (5 bases). Germline values: CDR1 SGHTA, CDR2 FQGNSA. The CDR3 has 16 amino acids. Between the trimmed V and J ends, which lost 5 bases and 9 bases, there was a span of 23 bases.

The genes are TRBV29-1 and TRBJ2-5, with a possible D match to TRBD2 (7 bases). From germline, CDR1 is SQVTM and CDR2 ANQGSEA. The CDR3 extends over 12 amino acids. Trimming cost V 6 bases and J 5 bases, with 13 bases left between them. The CDR3 DNA reads as TGCAGCGTATTACAGGGAGGGGAGACCCAGTACTTC. It encodes CSVLQGGETQYF.

This chain links TRBV28 with TRBJ2-4, with TRBD1 matching over 7 bases. Germline CDR1 MDHEN, CDR2 SYDVKM. V shed 5 bases, J shed 1 base, and the junction held 8 bases outside the gene matches. The CDR3 runs to 16 residues. CDR3 sequence reads: CASSHRLTGAKNIQYF. The DNA for the CDR3 is TGTGCCAGCAGTCACCGCCTGACAGGGGCCAAAAACATTCAGTACTTC.

The gene calls are TRBV6-5 and TRBJ1-3, with D tentatively TRBD1 (6 bases). Trimming removed 2 bases at V and 2 bases at J, with 13 bases between. The V gene's germline CDR1 is MNHEY and CDR2 SVGAGI. The CDR3 is 16 residues long. For the CDR3, the DNA is TGTGCCAGCAGTTACCGCGCTCGGACAGCTGGAAACACCATATATTTT. It is translated as CASSYRARTAGNTIYF.

The chain combines TRBV7-9 with TRBJ1-2, with a possible D match to TRBD1 (6 bases). The germline gives CDR1 SEHNR, CDR2 FQNEAQ (reference sequence). The CDR3 contains 14 residues. V lost 0 bases, J lost 6 bases, and 11 bases lay in between. CDR3 nucleotides: TGTGCCAGCAGCTTAGCGGGCTACAGGGATGGCTACACCTTC. Encoded protein: CASSLAGYRDGYTF.

V gene TRBV9 combines with J gene TRBJ2-2; D might be TRBD2 (6 bases). The germline V gene has CDR1 SGDLS and CDR2 YYNGEE. The CDR3 loop spans 15 amino acids. V gave up 3 bases and J gave up 6 bases, with 15 bases separating them. CDR3 loop: CASSEAGGFPGELFF. DNA of the CDR3: TGTGCCAGCAGCGAAGCGGGTGGTTTCCCCGGGGAGCTGTTTTTT.

The chain has TRBV2 and TRBJ1-5; D uncertain. The V gene's germline CDR1 is SNHLY and CDR2 FYNNEI. CDR3 size: 13 residues. The V gene lost 6 bases and the J gene lost 4 bases, with 10 bases spanning the gap. This CDR3 reads CASSSSRNQPQHF. Here the CDR3 DNA reads TGTGCCAGCAGCTCTAGTAGGAATCAGCCCCAGCATTTT.

This clone has just a few counts. The chain joins TRBV11-2 to TRBJ2-7; possibly TRBD1 for D (5 bases). Trimming removed 3 bases from V and 2 bases from J, with 5 bases in between. Germline V gene sequence: CDR1 SGHAT, CDR2 FQNNGV. The CDR3 has 12 residues. CDR3 nucleotide sequence: TGTGCCAGCAGCTTGACAGCCTACGAGCAGTACTTC. This codes for CASSLTAYEQYF.

This chain uses TRBV2 with TRBJ2-3; 14 bases fit TRBD2. The CDR3 has 14 residues. The V gene end was trimmed by 6 bases and the J gene end by 11 bases; junction bases not matched to a gene: 7. Germline CDR1 SNHLY, CDR2 FYNNEI. CDR3 loop: CASRGTSGSPGQYF. CDR3 bases: TGTGCCAGCAGGGGGACTAGCGGGAGCCCCGGGCAGTATTTT.

This rearrangement joins TRBV28 to TRBJ2-3; TRBD2 matches at 7 bases. Germline lookup yields CDR1 MDHEN and CDR2 SYDVKM. After removal of 8 bases from V and 4 bases from J, the junction contained 15 bases not matched to a gene. This CDR3 has 16 amino acids. This CDR3 reads CASLAGRGSGPDTQYF. The CDR3 DNA is TGTGCCAGCTTAGCTGGCCGCGGGAGCGGTCCAGATACGCAGTATTTT.